The 13 T cell receptor beta chains in this list originate from one sample, sequenced in a study of blood T cells in healthy people across ages. Next came a second PCR, run for roughly 6 to 11 cycles, which used a sample-barcoded 5' primer along with a J-beta primer mix. One entry per CDR3 protein results from TCRdb running MiXCR on the 5' RACE reads. The sample carries about 570,000 distinct CDR3 sequences, approximately 26% recorded once. These data were also reused for a study on T cells of mothers and their children.

The sequencing input was blood. The receptors shown here come from a boy aged 2-15 years in good health.

The V and J genes are TRBV7-2 and TRBJ2-7, with TRBD2 matching over 8 bases. The CDR3 consists of 15 residues. Germline values: CDR1 SGHTA, CDR2 FQGNSA. The V gene end was trimmed by 10 bases and the J gene end by 5 bases; junction bases not matched to a gene: 16. CDR3 loop: CATSPSSGRADEQYF. CDR3 nucleotide sequence: TGTGCCACCTCCCCCTCCTCCGGGAGGGCCGACGAGCAGTACTTC. The whole variable domain, filled in from reference TRBV7-2 and TRBJ2-7, reads GAGVSQSPSNKVTEKGKDVELRCDPISGHTALYWYRQSLGQGLEFLIYFQGNSAPDKSGLPSDRFSAERTGGSVSTLTIQRTQQEDSAVYLCATSPSSGRADEQYFGPGTRLTVT.

The J gene is TRBJ2-1, the V gene TRBV14; 9 nucleotides match TRBD2. From germline, CDR1 is SGHDN and CDR2 FVKESK. The CDR3 contains 15 residues. The V and J ends lost 1 base and 2 bases, in that order; junction bases with no gene match: 0. The CDR3 DNA sequence: TGTGCCAGCAGCCAAGGGACTAGCGCCTACAATGAGCAGTTCTTC. Encoded protein: CASSQGTSAYNEQFF.

This clonotype was observed a few times. The rearrangement joins TRBV6-1 to TRBJ2-7; D might be TRBD1 (5 bases). Germline V CDR1 and CDR2: MNHNS, SASEGT. This CDR3 region has 15 residues. V lost 3 bases, J lost 3 bases, and 15 bases lay in between. CDR3 nucleotide sequence: TGTGCCAGCAGTGATCGGACACGGGCCTACTACGAGCAGTACTTC. It encodes CASSDRTRAYYEQYF.

This clonotype has just a few counts. V gene TRBV14 combines with J gene TRBJ1-3; unclear D gene. Germline CDR1 is SGHDN and CDR2 is FVKESK. With 4 bases removed from V and 3 bases from J, the gap between germline ends came to 7 bases. The CDR3 covers 13 residues. In nucleotides, the CDR3 is TGTGCCAGCAGCCGAGAGTATGGAAACACCATATATTTT. Translated: CASSREYGNTIYF.

In this sample, this clonotype turned up a few times. The CDR3 loop reads CASSYQRSSTDTQYF. The CDR3 DNA is TGCGCCAGCAGCTACCAGCGATCTAGCACAGATACGCAGTATTTT. V usage is TRBV5-1 and J usage is TRBJ2-3; D is unresolved. CDR3 length: 15 amino acids. Germline CDR1 SGHRS, CDR2 YFSETQ. V dropped 3 bases and J dropped 0 bases, with 11 bases sitting between them.

This clonotype showed up just a few times. This chain uses TRBV4-2 with TRBJ1-6; D ambiguous. The CDR3 is made up of 17 amino acids. Germline V lookup: CDR1 LGHNA, CDR2 YNFKEQ. The V end lost 0 bases, the J end lost 8 bases, and 17 bases lay between the germline ends. The CDR3: CASSQDFTTLLHSPLHF. As DNA, the CDR3 is TGTGCCAGCAGCCAAGATTTTACGACCCTATTACATTCACCCCTCCACTTT.

In this sample, this clonotype turned up a few times. V and J are TRBV12-3 or TRBV12-4 and TRBJ1-1, with 10 bases lining up with TRBD1. CDR3 length: 13 residues. Trimming cost V 5 bases and J 6 bases; bases outside gene matches: 3. The CDR3 is CASSRDRGSEAFF. The CDR3 coding sequence is TGTGCCAGCAGTAGGGACAGGGGATCTGAAGCTTTCTTT.

This chain connects TRBV20-1 to TRBJ1-5, with TRBD1 matching over 7 bases. After removal of 0 bases from V and 12 bases from J, the junction contained 5 bases not matched to a gene. CDR3 length: 12 amino acids. Germline V gene lookup returns CDR1 DFQATT and CDR2 SNEGSKA (reference sequence). Here the CDR3 reads CSARDLTGLQHF. CDR3 bases: TGCAGTGCTAGAGATCTGACAGGGCTCCAGCATTTT.

This clonotype appeared a few times. The chain carries TRBV25-1 and TRBJ2-1, with 7 bases lining up with TRBD2. In germline, CDR1 is MGHDK, CDR2 SYGVNS. This CDR3 comprises 11 residues. Trimming cost V 10 bases and J 9 bases; bases outside gene matches: 6. The chain's CDR3 is CATSSGGEQFF. For the CDR3, the DNA is TGTGCCACCTCTTCGGGGGGTGAGCAGTTCTTC.

This clonotype was seen a few times. V is TRBV5-6 and J is TRBJ2-5; 8 bases match TRBD2. Germline V gene data show CDR1 as SGHDT and CDR2 as YYEEEE. The CDR3 totals 16 residues. Unmatched junction bases numbered 8, after V lost 3 bases and J lost 1 base. The CDR3 protein is CASSSKLAAIQETQYF. CDR3 nucleotides: TGTGCCAGCAGCTCGAAACTAGCGGCTATCCAAGAGACCCAGTACTTC. The full variable domain, with the rest looked up from reference TRBV5-6 and TRBJ2-5, is DAGVTQSPTHLIKTRGQQVTLRCSPKSGHDTVSWYQQALGQGPQFIFQYYEEEERQRGNFPDRFSGHQFPNYSSELNVNALLLGDSALYLCASSSKLAAIQETQYFGPGTRLLVL.

The chain uses TRBV29-1 and TRBJ2-3; TRBD1 might be the D (5 bases). The length of the CDR3 is 14 residues. The germline V gene encodes CDR1 SQVTM and CDR2 ANQGSEA. Between the trimmed V and J ends, which lost 6 bases and 1 base, there was a span of 14 bases. CDR3 sequence: CSVGLGSRTDTQYF. CDR3 in DNA: TGCAGCGTGGGGCTGGGGTCTCGCACAGATACGCAGTATTTT.

The genes are TRBV20-1 and TRBJ1-2; D unresolved. The CDR3 length is 10 residues. Germline V gene data show CDR1 as DFQATT and CDR2 as SNEGSKA (reference sequence). The V end lost 3 bases, the J end lost 7 bases, and 6 bases lay between the germline ends. The CDR3 region has the DNA TGCAGTGCTAGGGCATCTGGCTACACCTTC. Translation: CSARASGYTF.

The chain carries TRBV10-3 and TRBJ2-7, with D possibly matching TRBD1 (5 bases). Trimming cost V 2 bases and J 3 bases, with 23 bases left between them. This CDR3 is 18 amino acids long. The V gene's germline CDR1 is ENHRY and CDR2 SYGVKD. The CDR3 coding sequence is TGTGCCATCAGTGAGCCAGGGCGTGGGGCAGGGCCGATCTACGAGCAGTACTTC. Translated, it gives CAISEPGRGAGPIYEQYF.